The next 9 T cell receptor beta chains were all read from a single sample in a study of T cell responses to AZD1222 COVID-19 vaccine. Generated by immunoSEQ multiplex PCR, the TCRdb table keeps only in-frame clones and is missing some. The table includes 90,000 to 120,000 clones, approximately 90% detected once. This sample comprised peripheral blood, obtained 28 days after the second AZD1222 dose. These receptors were collected from an adult who received the AZD1222 COVID-19 vaccine.

This clone was counted only a few times. The chain recombines TRBV19 with TRBJ2-5, with 9 nucleotides matching TRBD2. The CDR3 contains 16 residues. Germline V gene data show CDR1 as LNHDA and CDR2 as SQIVND (reference sequence). With V trimmed by 10 bases and J by 3 bases, 15 bases remained unmatched. This CDR3 reads CATRRLTLAGEETQYF. As DNA, the CDR3 is TGTGCCACACGCCGACTAACCTTAGCGGGAGAAGAGACCCAGTACTTC.

CDR3 sequence reads: CASSSGRSQETQYF. The DNA of the CDR3 is TGTGCCAGTAGTAGCGGCAGGAGCCAAGAGACCCAGTACTTC. The genes are TRBV19 and TRBJ2-5; D remains ambiguous. Looked up from germline, CDR1 is LNHDA and CDR2 is SQIVND (reference sequence). Trimming stripped 4 bases from V and 1 base from J, with 10 bases between. The CDR3 runs to 14 residues.

The chain combines TRBV5-1 with TRBJ2-5, with D possibly being TRBD1 (5 bases). Per germline, CDR1 SGHRS and CDR2 YFSETQ. This CDR3 region has 13 residues. Trimming shortened V by 0 bases and J by 7 bases, and 10 bases separated the two germline ends. The CDR3 sequence is CASSLEGVGTQYF. CDR3 nucleotide sequence: TGCGCCAGCAGCTTGGAAGGGGTTGGGACCCAGTACTTC.

The rearrangement links TRBV7-8 to TRBJ2-7; D possibly corresponds to TRBD1 (6 bases). V shed 5 bases and J shed 0 bases, with 17 bases lying between them. The CDR3 spans 16 residues. Germline CDR1 is SGHVS and CDR2 is FQNEAQ. The CDR3 DNA sequence: TGTGCCAGCAGCCCTCTCGGGACATTGAGCTCCTACGAGCAGTACTTC. Amino acids: CASSPLGTLSSYEQYF.

V is TRBV20-1 and J is TRBJ2-1, with 8 bases matching TRBD2. Germline CDR1 and CDR2: DFQATT and SNEGSKA (reference sequence). The V segment lost 6 bases and the J segment 11 bases; nucleotides outside the gene matches: 6. The CDR3 has 11 amino acids. The CDR3 nucleotides read TGCAGTGCCCCTAATAGCGGGAAGCAGTTCTTC. It translates to CSAPNSGKQFF.

V gene TRBV18 combines with J gene TRBJ2-5; perhaps TRBD1 as D (6 bases). Between the trimmed V and J ends, which lost 0 bases and 6 bases, there was a span of 11 bases. The CDR3 consists of 14 residues. Per the germline V gene, CDR1 is KGHSH and CDR2 is LQKENI. The CDR3 sequence is CASSPPAGAQTQYF. The CDR3 region has the DNA TGTGCCAGCTCACCACCGGCAGGGGCCCAGACCCAGTACTTC.

This chain connects TRBV18 to TRBJ2-1; D remains ambiguous. V shed 6 bases and J shed 6 bases, with 6 bases lying between them. The germline CDR1 and CDR2 sequences are KGHSH and LQKENI. This CDR3 has 11 amino acids. CDR3 sequence: CASSLGNEQFF. The DNA of the CDR3 is TGTGCCAGCTCTCTGGGCAATGAGCAGTTCTTC.

This clone was counted a single time. The rearrangement uses TRBV28 and TRBJ1-2, with D possibly matching TRBD1 (5 bases). Trimming removed 3 bases at V and 4 bases at J, with 12 bases between. There are 14 residues in the CDR3. From germline, CDR1 is MDHEN and CDR2 SYDVKM. The CDR3 loop reads CASSLGRAPYGYTF. The DNA for the CDR3 is TGTGCCAGCAGTTTGGGCAGGGCACCCTATGGCTACACCTTC.

The chain has TRBV19 and TRBJ2-6, with D unresolved. This CDR3 contains 13 residues. Trimming removed 3 bases from V and 4 bases from J, with 4 bases in between. Looked up from germline, CDR1 is LNHDA and CDR2 is SQIVND (reference sequence). CDR3 bases: TGTGCCAGTAGTATCTCCGGGGCCAACGTCCTGACTTTC. Amino acid sequence: CASSISGANVLTF.